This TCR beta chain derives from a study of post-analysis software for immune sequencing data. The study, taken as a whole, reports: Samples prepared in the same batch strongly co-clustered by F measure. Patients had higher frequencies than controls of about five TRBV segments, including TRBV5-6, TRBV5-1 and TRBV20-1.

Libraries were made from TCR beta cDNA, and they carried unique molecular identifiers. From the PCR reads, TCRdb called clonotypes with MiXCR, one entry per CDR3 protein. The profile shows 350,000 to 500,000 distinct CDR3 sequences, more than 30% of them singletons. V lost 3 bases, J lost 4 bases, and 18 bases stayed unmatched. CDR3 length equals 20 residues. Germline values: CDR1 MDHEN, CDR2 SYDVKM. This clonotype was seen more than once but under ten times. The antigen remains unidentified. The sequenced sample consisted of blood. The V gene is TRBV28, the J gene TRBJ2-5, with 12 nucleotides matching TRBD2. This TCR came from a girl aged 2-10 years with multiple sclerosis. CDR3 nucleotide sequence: TGTGCCAGCAGTTTCTCCCTGCGTAGACTAGCGGGAGATGTAATAGAGACCCAGTACTTC. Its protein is CASSFSLRRLAGDVIETQYF.